Listed below are T cell receptor beta chains from one sample, sequenced in a study of graft-versus-host responses after intestinal transplantation. Clones were sequenced by immunoSEQ multiplex PCR, and TCRdb holds only the in-frame ones, with some missing. Here the sample spans fewer than 95,000 clones, just over 90% being singletons. For these TCRs, the target antigens are not known. The specimen was unstimulated CD8+ T cells sorted from spleen or lymph node cells, collected before intestinal transplant. Receptor source: a human donor who received an intestinal transplant. Each CDR3 is given with its conserved first and last residue. A D gene is named only where the DNA matches it firmly. Only part of the rows carry a size: once, few, many, or a class if the clone is expanded.

CDR3 protein	CDR3 DNA	clone size	D gene	V gene	J gene
CASSHSVIAGFSDTQYF	TGTGCCAGCAGCCACTCGGTTATAGCGGGGTTCTCAGATACGCAGTATTTT	NA	TRBD2	TRBV14	TRBJ2-3
CASSHPGTTHPNEQFF	TGCGCCAGCAGCCACCCCGGGACTACACACCCAAATGAGCAGTTCTTC	NA	TRBD2	TRBV4-1	TRBJ2-1
CASSQTGVDTQYF	TGTGCCAGCAGTCAAACAGGGGTGGATACGCAGTATTTT	NA	TRBD1	TRBV27	TRBJ2-3
CASSEVARELFF	TGTGCCAGCAGTGAAGTGGCCCGGGAGCTGTTTTTT	NA	NA	TRBV2	TRBJ2-2
CASSLDGQGNQPQHF	TGTGCCAGCAGCTTAGATGGACAGGGTAATCAGCCCCAGCATTTT	NA	TRBD1	TRBV11-2	TRBJ1-5
CDSSQDTAGGEKLFF	TGCGACAGCAGCCAAGACACGGCAGGGGGTGAAAAACTGTTTTTT	NA	TRBD1	TRBV4-3	TRBJ1-4
CGRRGADTQYF	TGTGGGCGGCGCGGGGCAGATACGCAGTATTTT	NA	NA	TRBV7-4	TRBJ2-3
CASSLKGGGHYEQYF	TGTGCCAGCTCACTAAAGGGTGGGGGCCACTACGAGCAGTACTTC	NA	NA	TRBV18	TRBJ2-7
CASSLGVGARYGYTF	TGTGCCAGCAGCTTAGGCGTAGGGGCGAGGTATGGCTACACCTTC	NA	NA	TRBV13	TRBJ1-2
CASSPGTGAGELFF	TGTGCCAGCAGTCCGGGGACAGGGGCCGGGGAGCTGTTTTTT	NA	TRBD1	TRBV27	TRBJ2-2
CASSSTSGSYNEQFF	TGTGCCAGCAGTTCGACTAGCGGCTCCTACAATGAGCAGTTCTTC	NA	TRBD2	TRBV27	TRBJ2-1
CASSQDSGGGMNTEAFF	TGCGCCAGCAGCCAAGATTCCGGGGGGGGGATGAACACTGAAGCTTTCTTT	once	NA	TRBV4-3	TRBJ1-1
CASSLTTNYEQYF	TGTGCCAGTAGTTTGACTACCAACTACGAGCAGTACTTC	once	NA	TRBV19	TRBJ2-7
CASSFTDNEQFF	TGTGCCAGCAGCTTTACGGACAATGAGCAGTTCTTC	NA	NA	TRBV11-3	TRBJ2-1
CASSTGGYTF	TGTGCCAGCAGCACAGGGGGCTACACCTTC	NA	NA	TRBV7-2	TRBJ1-2
CASSQGGGSTDTQYF	TGCGCCAGCAGCCAAGGGGGGGGAAGCACAGATACGCAGTATTTT	NA	TRBD2	TRBV4-3	TRBJ2-3
CASRVGKRLAGWDTDTQYF	TGTGCCAGCAGAGTTGGAAAGCGTCTAGCGGGGTGGGACACAGATACGCAGTATTTT	once	TRBD2	TRBV7-2	TRBJ2-3
CAWSVGTANEKLFF	TGTGCCTGGAGTGTGGGGACAGCTAATGAAAAACTGTTTTTT	NA	TRBD1	TRBV30	TRBJ1-4
CASTGTGNEKLFF	TGTGCCAGCACCGGGACTGGGAATGAAAAACTGTTTTTT	NA	NA	TRBV6-5	TRBJ1-4
CASSPRGGKTEAFF	TGTGCCAGCAGTCCCCGCGGAGGCAAAACTGAAGCTTTCTTT	NA	NA	TRBV27	TRBJ1-1
CASSQVDRGVTDTQYF	TGCGCCAGCAGCCAAGTGGACAGGGGTGTCACAGATACGCAGTATTTT	NA	TRBD1	TRBV4-3	TRBJ2-3
CSVFAGASNNEQFF	TGCAGCGTTTTTGCGGGGGCCAGTAACAATGAGCAGTTCTTC	once	NA	TRBV29-1	TRBJ2-1
CASSLTGSPDTQYF	TGTGCCAGCAGTTTAACAGGGTCCCCAGATACGCAGTATTTT	once	NA	TRBV27	TRBJ2-3